This T cell receptor beta chain emerged from a study of graft-versus-host responses after intestinal transplantation. At the level of the study: Tacrolimus and steroids were given for two to three years to all recipients after anti-thymocyte globulin induction.

Graft specimens yielded both intraepithelial and lamina propria lymphocytes. The germline CDR1 and CDR2 sequences are KGHSH and LQKENI. Unmatched junction bases numbered 6, after V lost 6 bases and J lost 0 bases. This CDR3 contains 15 residues. The method was immunoSEQ multiplex PCR; TCRdb's version includes in-frame clones alone and lacks a portion of them. This sample has fewer than 15,000 clones, with around 64% found just once. The sequence came from a human patient who received an intestinal transplant, so some T cells may come from the graft donor. Sequenced material: ileum tissue, taken 700 to 800 days after intestinal transplantation. The genes are TRBV18 and TRBJ2-7, with 9 nucleotides matching TRBD1. The CDR3 spells CASSPETGGSYEQYF. CDR3 sequence (DNA): TGTGCCAGCTCGCCCGAGACAGGGGGCTCCTACGAGCAGTACTTC. The full variable domain, with the rest looked up from reference TRBV18 and TRBJ2-7, is NAGVMQNPRHLVRRRGQEARLRCSPMKGHSHVYWYRQLPEEGLKFMVYLQKENIIDESGMPKERFSAEFPKEGPSILRIQQVVRGDSAAYFCASSPETGGSYEQYFGPGTRLTVT.